This TCR beta chain was identified in a study of blood T cell repertoires in COVID-19 (dated by TCRdb to 2020 to 2021). Broadly, across the study: Samples from collaborators originated in the United States, Italy and Spain and spanned both the acute and convalescent phases of COVID-19. A de-identified subject ID, COVID-19 status, age in years and sex were almost always included in the sample metadata. The repertoires were made available in a free public database intended to serve as a resource for research on the immune response to SARS-CoV-2. HLA class I and class II types, where available, came from metadata supplied by the sample provider rather than from assay-based typing. The material from the prospective study consisted of cDNA or gDNA derived from T cells, B-cell-depleted T cells, or PBMCs. Subjects who had been exposed to COVID-19, were actively infected with it, or had recovered from it provided the deeply sampled blood TCRbeta repertoires that made up the dataset. Samples were obtained from the ongoing ImmuneRACE study (first 160 participants) and from about 1,300 subjects provided by 6 global collaborators.

TCRbeta CDR3 regions were amplified from genomic DNA by means of the immunoSEQ Assay, a bias-controlled multiplex PCR. The source study handled its data this way. The number of nucleated cells in each sample was estimated by amplification of reference gene primers within the assay. To quantify the absolute abundance of each unique TCRbeta CDR3 rearrangement, sequence reads were collapsed and filtered. Productive Simpson clonality was computed per sample as the square root of Simpson's diversity index over productive rearrangements. Here the immuneACCESS table is served through TCRdb, limited to in-frame sequences with V and J called. Missing clones are a known gap in these copies; in checked studies unresolved V genes cover under half, and the rest lacks a known reason. The DNA gave D and trimming, while V, J and clone size come from that table. In all, the sample holds under 150,000 clones, and 75% to 85% of those were seen once. The top ten constitute about 5% of the sample.

Each collaborating institution followed its own protocols to collect whole blood in K2EDTA tubes. For TCRbeta analysis, collaborator samples were shipped as frozen whole blood, as isolated PBMCs, or as DNA extracted from either sample type. On this clone itself: The antigen it recognizes is unknown. No base quality information exists; no much larger clone differs at one position.

At the junction V is shortened by 4 bases and J by 5 bases, with 12 bases in between. Measured from the cysteine to the phenylalanine, the CDR3 is 14 residues long. Left in the record is the CDR3 DNA by itself, 42 bases read in frame from the first base. CDR1 and CDR2 (LNHNV, YYDKDF) derive from the germline V gene (reference sequence). What the authors observed across the whole study: The quantity of clinical and demographic metadata differed by source and by participant and was supplied without curation.

Sequencing was carried out using peripheral blood. The TCR originated in a woman between 50 and 59 years old with acute or convalescent COVID-19. The chain is encoded by TRBV15 joined to TRBJ2-1, with a weak D call of TRBD1 (5 bases match). The CDR3 region: CATSTGPFDNEQFF. Here is the DNA: TGTGCCACCAGCACAGGGCCTTTTGACAATGAGCAGTTCTTC.